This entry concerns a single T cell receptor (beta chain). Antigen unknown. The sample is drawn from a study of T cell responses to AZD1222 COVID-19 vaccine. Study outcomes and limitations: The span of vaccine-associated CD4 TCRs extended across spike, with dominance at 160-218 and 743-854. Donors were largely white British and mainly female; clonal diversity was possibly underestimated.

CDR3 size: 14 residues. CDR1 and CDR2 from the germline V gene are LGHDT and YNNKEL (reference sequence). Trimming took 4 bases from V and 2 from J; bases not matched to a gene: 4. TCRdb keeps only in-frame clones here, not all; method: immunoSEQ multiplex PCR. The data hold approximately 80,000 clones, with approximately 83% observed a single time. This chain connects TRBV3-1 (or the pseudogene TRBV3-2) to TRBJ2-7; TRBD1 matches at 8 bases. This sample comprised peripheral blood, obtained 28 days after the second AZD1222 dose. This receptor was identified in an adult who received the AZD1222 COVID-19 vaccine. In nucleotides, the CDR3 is TGTGCCAGCAGCCCGGACAGGGTACCCTACGAGCAGTACTTC. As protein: CASSPDRVPYEQYF.